The source of this T cell receptor (beta chain) is a study of cytomegalovirus exposure and HLA in healthy donors. Turning to the study itself: In terms of ancestry, the Caucasian-associated cluster contained 75% to 90% of the approximately 400 genotyped donors.

The study ran its PCR with 60 Vbeta and 13 Jbeta primers. Data came from immunoSEQ multiplex PCR; TCRdb stores just in-frame clones and leaves some out. The data hold roughly 150,000 clones, with 80% to 85% observed a single time. The V gene lost 0 bases and the J gene lost 7 bases, with 17 bases spanning the gap. Looked up from germline, CDR1 is SGHNT and CDR2 is YYREEE (reference sequence). The CDR3 is 16 residues long. The chain combines TRBV5-4 with TRBJ2-1; possibly TRBD1 for D (6 bases). Sequencing input: PBMCs. The sequence came from a male donor in good health and CMV-seropositive. For the CDR3, the DNA is TGTGCCAGCAGCTTGGGCATACAGGGATTTCAGAATGAGCAGTTCTTC. As protein: CASSLGIQGFQNEQFF. Supplemented by reference TRBV5-4 and TRBJ2-1, the full variable domain reads ETGVTQSPTHLIKTRGQQVTLRCSSQSGHNTVSWYQQALGQGPQFIFQYYREEENGRGNFPPRFSGLQFPNYSSELNVNALELDDSALYLCASSLGIQGFQNEQFFGPGTRLTVL.